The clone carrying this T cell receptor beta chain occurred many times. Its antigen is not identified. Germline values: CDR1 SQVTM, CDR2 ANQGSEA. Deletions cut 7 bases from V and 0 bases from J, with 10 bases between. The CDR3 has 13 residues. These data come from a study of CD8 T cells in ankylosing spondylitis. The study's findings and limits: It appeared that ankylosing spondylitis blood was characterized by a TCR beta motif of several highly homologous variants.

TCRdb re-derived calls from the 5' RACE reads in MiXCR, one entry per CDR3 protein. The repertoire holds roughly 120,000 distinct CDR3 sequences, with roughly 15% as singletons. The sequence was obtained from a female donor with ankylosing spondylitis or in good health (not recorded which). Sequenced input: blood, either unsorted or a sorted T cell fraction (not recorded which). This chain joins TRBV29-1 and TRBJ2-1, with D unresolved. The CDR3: CSALSSSYNEQFF. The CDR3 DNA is TGCAGCGCCCTTTCCAGCTCCTACAATGAGCAGTTCTTC.